This record concerns one T cell receptor (beta chain) sequence. This CDR3 has 15 residues. CDR1 is ENHRY and CDR2 is SYGVKD in the germline V gene. V trimming: 4 bases; J trimming: 6 bases; junction bases outside the gene matches: 6. Participants were placed into cohorts based on the clinical history they reported. The sample originates from a study of blood T cell repertoires in COVID-19. Study details: T cells, B-cell-depleted T cells, or PBMCs provided the cDNA or gDNA that served as material.

The method was immunoSEQ multiplex PCR; TCRdb's version includes in-frame clones alone and lacks a portion of them. Of fewer than 250,000 clones listed, roughly 87% are singletons. This TCR was sampled from a woman aged 30 to 39 with acute COVID-19. The chain has TRBV10-3 and TRBJ1-6; 7 nucleotides align to TRBD1. Material: PBMCs or T cells enriched from blood (not recorded which). The CDR3 sequence: CAISARGDRNSPLHF. CDR3 DNA: TGTGCCATCAGTGCCAGGGGGGATCGTAATTCACCCCTCCACTTT.